Presented here are 10 T cell receptor beta chains from one specimen sequenced in a study of T cell responses to AZD1222 COVID-19 vaccine. Sequencing was performed with immunoSEQ multiplex PCR; in TCRdb, only in-frame clones are kept and a portion is missing. Found here are over 100,000 clones, approximately 86% of them singletons; the top ten hold approximately 2.4%. The starting material was peripheral blood, obtained on day 0 of AZD1222 vaccination. These receptors were collected from an adult in good health.

This sequence joins TRBV30 and TRBJ2-6, with D possibly matching TRBD1 (5 bases). Germline assignment: CDR1 GTSNPN and CDR2 SVGIG (reference sequence). The CDR3 spans 14 residues. Trimming took off 7 bases at V and 4 bases at J, with 14 bases between the two ends. As DNA, the CDR3 is TGTGCCTTCAGGGTTCTCTCCGGGGCCAACGTCCTGACTTTC. Residues: CAFRVLSGANVLTF.

CDR3 protein: CASSLYQPQHF. The CDR3 DNA follows: TGTGCCAGCAGTCTTTATCAGCCCCAGCATTTT. The gene calls are TRBV28 and TRBJ1-5; no clear D gene. Germline-derived CDR1 and CDR2 are MDHEN and SYDVKM. With 5 bases removed from V and 5 bases from J, the gap between germline ends came to 4 bases. The CDR3 is 11 residues long. Combining the CDR3 with reference TRBV28 and TRBJ1-5 gives the whole variable domain DVKVTQSSRYLVKRTGEKVFLECVQDMDHENMFWYRQDPGLGLRLIYFSYDVKMKEKGDIPEGYSVSREKKERFSLILESASTNQTSMYLCASSLYQPQHFGDGTRLSIL.

V and J are TRBV4-2 and TRBJ1-2; 12 positions agree with TRBD1. Germline V gene lookup returns CDR1 LGHNA and CDR2 YNFKEQ. The CDR3 totals 14 residues. J was trimmed by 6 bases and V by 6 bases; bases with no gene match: 5. The CDR3 loop is CASRTGTGGHGYTF. The CDR3 nucleotides read TGTGCCAGCAGAACCGGGACAGGGGGCCATGGCTACACCTTC.

The CDR3 region has the DNA TGCGCCAGCAGCCCAGGGACAGGGGATGGCTACGAGCAGTACTTC. Residues: CASSPGTGDGYEQYF. V gene TRBV5-1 combines with J gene TRBJ2-7; 10 positions agree with TRBD1. The germline CDR1 and CDR2 sequences are SGHRS and YFSETQ. This CDR3 comprises 15 residues. V trimming: 4 bases; J trimming: 3 bases; junction bases outside the gene matches: 7.

This chain uses TRBV28 with TRBJ2-7; no firm D call. The V end was cut by 3 bases, the J end by 6 bases, with 6 bases between. CDR1 MDHEN and CDR2 SYDVKM come from the germline V gene. The CDR3 totals 11 residues. The CDR3 sequence: CASSLGGEQYF. The CDR3 region has the DNA TGTGCCAGCAGTTTGGGCGGCGAGCAGTACTTC.

The chain couples TRBV27 to TRBJ2-1, with D perhaps being TRBD1 or TRBD2 (5 bases each). The CDR3 runs 12 residues. Germline V CDR1 and CDR2: MNHEY, SMNVEV (reference sequence). V was shortened by 6 bases and J by 10 bases, with 13 bases between the two germline ends. The CDR3: CASRPGPHEQFF. The CDR3 DNA reads as TGTGCCAGCAGACCGGGACCCCACGAGCAGTTCTTC.

The CDR3 DNA reads TGCGCCAGCAGCTTGGCCCTAGCGGGAGCAGATACGCAGTATTTT. Its protein product is CASSLALAGADTQYF. V gene TRBV5-1 combines with J gene TRBJ2-3, with 10 bases that match TRBD2. V lost 0 bases and J lost 4; bases outside the gene matches: 2. Per the germline V gene, CDR1 is SGHRS and CDR2 is YFSETQ. CDR3 length equals 15 residues.

The rearrangement joins TRBV19 to TRBJ2-7, with TRBD1 matching 7 bases. CDR3 size: 13 residues. V dropped 3 bases and J dropped 4; count of bases not matched to a gene: 3. The V gene's germline CDR1 is LNHDA and CDR2 SQIVND (reference sequence). This CDR3 is CASSIGGQYEQYF. Here the CDR3 DNA reads TGTGCCAGTAGTATTGGGGGACAGTACGAGCAGTACTTC.

The chain uses TRBV19 and TRBJ2-5; TRBD2 aligns across 13 bases. The trim removed 5 bases at V and 5 bases at J, leaving 11 bases unmatched. The CDR3 extends over 17 amino acids. Germline assignment: CDR1 LNHDA and CDR2 SQIVND (reference sequence). The CDR3 spells CASSPGLAGASPETQYF. The CDR3 DNA reads as TGTGCCAGTAGTCCCGGACTAGCGGGAGCGTCACCGGAGACCCAGTACTTC.

V gene TRBV19 combines with J gene TRBJ1-5, with D tentatively TRBD1 (6 bases). Trimming took 2 bases from V and 4 from J, leaving 12 bases between them. This CDR3 is built from 15 residues. Germline V gene lookup returns CDR1 LNHDA and CDR2 SQIVND (reference sequence). The CDR3 DNA follows: TGTGCCAGTAGTATACGGGGGCCGGGGAATCAGCCCCAGCATTTT. Residues: CASSIRGPGNQPQHF. Drawing the rest from reference TRBV19 and TRBJ1-5, the complete variable domain is DGGITQSPKYLFRKEGQNVTLSCEQNLNHDAMYWYRQDPGQGLRLIYYSQIVNDFQKGDIAEGYSVSREKKESFPLTVTSAQKNPTAFYLCASSIRGPGNQPQHFGDGTRLSIL.